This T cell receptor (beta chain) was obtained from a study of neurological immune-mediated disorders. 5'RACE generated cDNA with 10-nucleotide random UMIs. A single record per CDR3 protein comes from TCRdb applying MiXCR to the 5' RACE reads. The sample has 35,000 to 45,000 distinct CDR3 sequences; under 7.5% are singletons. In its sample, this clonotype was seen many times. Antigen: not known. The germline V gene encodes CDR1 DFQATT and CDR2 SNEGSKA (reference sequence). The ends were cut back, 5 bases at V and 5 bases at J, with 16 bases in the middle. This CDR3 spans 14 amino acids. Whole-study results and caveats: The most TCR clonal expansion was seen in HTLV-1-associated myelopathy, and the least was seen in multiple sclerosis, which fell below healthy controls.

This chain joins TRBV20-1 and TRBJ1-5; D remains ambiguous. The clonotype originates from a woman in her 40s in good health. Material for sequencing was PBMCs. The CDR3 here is CSASEKGAHQPQHF. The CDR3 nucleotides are TGCAGTGCTTCCGAAAAAGGAGCCCATCAGCCCCAGCATTTT.